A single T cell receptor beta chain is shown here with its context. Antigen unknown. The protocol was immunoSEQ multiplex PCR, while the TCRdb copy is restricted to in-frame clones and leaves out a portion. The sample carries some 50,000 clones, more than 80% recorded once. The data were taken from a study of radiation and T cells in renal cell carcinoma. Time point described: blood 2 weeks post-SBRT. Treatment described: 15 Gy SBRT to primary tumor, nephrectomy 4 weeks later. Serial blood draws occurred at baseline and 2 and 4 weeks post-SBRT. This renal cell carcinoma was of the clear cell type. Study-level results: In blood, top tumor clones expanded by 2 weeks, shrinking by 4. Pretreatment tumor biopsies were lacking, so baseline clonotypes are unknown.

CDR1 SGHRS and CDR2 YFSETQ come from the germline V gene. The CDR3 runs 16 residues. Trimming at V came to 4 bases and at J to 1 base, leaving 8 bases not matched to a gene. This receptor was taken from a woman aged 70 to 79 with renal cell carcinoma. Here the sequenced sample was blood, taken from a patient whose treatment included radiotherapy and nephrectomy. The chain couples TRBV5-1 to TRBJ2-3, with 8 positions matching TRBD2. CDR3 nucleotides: TGCGCCAGCAGCCAAACGGGCGGGGGGCGCACAGATACGCAGTATTTT. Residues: CASSQTGGGRTDTQYF.